These 7 T cell receptor beta chains came from one sample sequenced in a study of T cell clonotyping in hematopoietic cell transplantation. TCRdb's table, derived via immunoSEQ multiplex PCR, lists solely in-frame clones and lacks some. The table has 8,500 to 9,000 clones, more than 85% seen once; the top ten hold around 6%. The sequencing here drew on PBMCs, taken 100 days after allogeneic stem cell transplant. These receptors were obtained from a male patient in his forties or fifties who had an allogeneic stem cell transplant from a related donor, so T cells may come from the graft donor. Some clones in this sample may be carry-over from other donors' samples.

The CDR3 nucleotides are TGCGCCAGCAGCCAAGAGCCGGGACAACGAAACTATGGCTACACCTTC. Amino acids: CASSQEPGQRNYGYTF. The chain uses TRBV4-3 and TRBJ1-2, with D maybe TRBD1 (6 bases). Germline V lookup: CDR1 LGHNA, CDR2 YSLEER. The CDR3 totals 16 residues. The V and J ends lost 0 bases and 2 bases respectively, with 13 bases between them.

V gene TRBV20-1 combines with J gene TRBJ1-2, with D hard to call. Per the germline V gene, CDR1 is DFQATT and CDR2 is SNEGSKA (reference sequence). V was trimmed by 5 bases and J by 2 bases, leaving 3 bases between them. This CDR3 is built from 10 residues. CDR3 region: CSALNYGYTF. CDR3 DNA sequence: TGCAGTGCTTTGAACTATGGCTACACCTTC.

The chain couples TRBV6-1 to TRBJ1-5; D not resolved. V shed 4 bases and J shed 0 bases, with 10 bases lying between them. The length of the CDR3 is 15 residues. The germline gives CDR1 MNHNS, CDR2 SASEGT. The CDR3 reads CASSAQVDSNQPQHF. CDR3 DNA: TGTGCCAGCAGTGCCCAAGTAGATAGCAATCAGCCCCAGCATTTT.

About this clone: The junction departs from the called germline gene at one end, perhaps through a read error. The chain carries TRBV18 and TRBJ2-7, with D perhaps matching TRBD2 (5 bases). The CDR3 extends over 16 amino acids. Germline V gene sequence: CDR1 KGHSH, CDR2 LQKENI. CDR3 DNA: TGTGCTAGCTCACCATTGGCTAGCAGGCAAACCTACGAGCAGTACTTC. Translating gives CASSPLASRQTYEQYF.

The chain joins TRBV9 to TRBJ2-7; possible D gene TRBD2, 6 bases. In germline, CDR1 is SGDLS, CDR2 YYNGEE. V was cut by 2 bases and J by 1 base, with 13 bases left in between. The length of the CDR3 is 15 residues. The CDR3 DNA reads TGTGCCAGCAGCGTTAATCCGGGACTTTCCTACGAGCAGTACTTC. It codes for CASSVNPGLSYEQYF.

The chain joins TRBV30 to TRBJ1-2; D is possibly TRBD1 (5 bases). In germline, CDR1 is GTSNPN, CDR2 SVGIG (reference sequence). V lost 4 bases and J lost 3, with 9 bases in between. The CDR3 extends over 12 amino acids. The CDR3 region is CAWTGGDYGYTF. Here the CDR3 DNA reads TGTGCCTGGACAGGAGGGGACTATGGCTACACCTTC.

This clone showed up just once. The chain joins TRBV7-8 to TRBJ1-3, with unresolved D. CDR1 and CDR2 from the germline V gene are SGHVS and FQNEAQ. The CDR3 sequence is 17 residues long. Trimming took off 1 base at V and 0 bases at J, with 13 bases between the two ends. The CDR3 bases are TGTGCCAGCAGCTTAGATGGCGCTCTCACCTCTGGAAACACCATATATTTT. It encodes CASSLDGALTSGNTIYF.